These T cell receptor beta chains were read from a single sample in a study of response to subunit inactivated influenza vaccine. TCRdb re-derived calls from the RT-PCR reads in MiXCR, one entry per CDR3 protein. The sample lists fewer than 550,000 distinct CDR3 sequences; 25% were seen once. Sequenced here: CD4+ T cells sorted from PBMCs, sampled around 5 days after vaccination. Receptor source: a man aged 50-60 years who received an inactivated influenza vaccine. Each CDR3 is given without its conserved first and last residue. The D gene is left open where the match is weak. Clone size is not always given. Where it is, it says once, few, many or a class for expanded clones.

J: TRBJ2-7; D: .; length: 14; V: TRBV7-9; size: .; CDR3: ASSFPMGHGVTEQY
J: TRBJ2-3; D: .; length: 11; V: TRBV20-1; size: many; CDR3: SARDSFVLTQY
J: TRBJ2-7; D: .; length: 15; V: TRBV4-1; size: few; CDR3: ASSQDPYRGSSYEQY
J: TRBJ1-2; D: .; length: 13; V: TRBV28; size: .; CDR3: ASTIAGRADGGYT
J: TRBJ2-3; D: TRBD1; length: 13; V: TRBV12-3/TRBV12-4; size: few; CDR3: ASSLVEQGSDTQY
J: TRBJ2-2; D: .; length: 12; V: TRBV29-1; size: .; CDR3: SGRSATNTGELF
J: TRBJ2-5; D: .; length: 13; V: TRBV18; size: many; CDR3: ASSPERGGKETQY
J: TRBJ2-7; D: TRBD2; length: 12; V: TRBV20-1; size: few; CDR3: SASSGRAAYEQY
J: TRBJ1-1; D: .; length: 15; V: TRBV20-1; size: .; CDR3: SARVYYTVGTNTEAF
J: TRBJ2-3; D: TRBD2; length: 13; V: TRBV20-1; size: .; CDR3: SAIWTSGSADTQY
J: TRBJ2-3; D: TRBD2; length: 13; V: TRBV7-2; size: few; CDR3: ASSLSSGSADTQY
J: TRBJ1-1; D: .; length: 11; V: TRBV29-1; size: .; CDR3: SFSGGLGTEAF
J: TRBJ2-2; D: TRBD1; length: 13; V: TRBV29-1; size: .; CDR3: SVTRTGGVIGELF
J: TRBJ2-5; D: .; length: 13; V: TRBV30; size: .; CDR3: AWSVRYRAQETQY
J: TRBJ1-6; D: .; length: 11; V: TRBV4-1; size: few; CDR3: ASSQAGRPPLH
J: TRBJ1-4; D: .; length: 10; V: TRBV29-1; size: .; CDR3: SVGSQGEKLF
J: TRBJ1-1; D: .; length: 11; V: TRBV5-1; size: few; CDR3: ASLEAPQGEAF
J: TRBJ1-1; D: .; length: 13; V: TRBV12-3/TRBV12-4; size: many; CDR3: ATDAPDSENTEAF
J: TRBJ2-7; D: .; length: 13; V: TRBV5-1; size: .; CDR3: ASSLGPRFSYEQY
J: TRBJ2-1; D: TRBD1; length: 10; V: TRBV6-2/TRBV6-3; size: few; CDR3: ASKNRGRYEF
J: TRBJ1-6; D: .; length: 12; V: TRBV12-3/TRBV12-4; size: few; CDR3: ASRTALVNSPLH
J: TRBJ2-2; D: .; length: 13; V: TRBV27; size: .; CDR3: ASRPPGDPKGELF
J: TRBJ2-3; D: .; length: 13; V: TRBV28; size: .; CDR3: ASSLFVGRTDTQY
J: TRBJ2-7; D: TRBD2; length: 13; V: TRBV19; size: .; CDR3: ASSPGTSASYEQY
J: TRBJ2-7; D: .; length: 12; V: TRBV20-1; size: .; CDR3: SASGSSSPVGQY
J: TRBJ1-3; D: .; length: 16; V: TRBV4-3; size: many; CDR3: ASSPADRRGTSGNTIY
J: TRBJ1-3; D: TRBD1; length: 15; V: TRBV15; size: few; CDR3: ATSRLGQGVNGNTIY
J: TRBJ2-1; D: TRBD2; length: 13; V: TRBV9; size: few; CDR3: ASSPRDYRHNEQF
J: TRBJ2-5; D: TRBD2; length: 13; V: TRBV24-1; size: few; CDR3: ATSDPRGGGTNQY
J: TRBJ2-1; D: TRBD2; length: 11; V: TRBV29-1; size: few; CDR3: SVEDYGTIEQF
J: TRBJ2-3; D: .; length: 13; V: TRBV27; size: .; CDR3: ASSTIHDPADTQY
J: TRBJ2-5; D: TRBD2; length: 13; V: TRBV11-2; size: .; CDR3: ASSWGLAGYETQY
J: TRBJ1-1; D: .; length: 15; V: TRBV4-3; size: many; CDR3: ASSQDGVGGRVTEAF
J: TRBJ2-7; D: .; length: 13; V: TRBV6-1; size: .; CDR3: ASSGPGQTTGEQC
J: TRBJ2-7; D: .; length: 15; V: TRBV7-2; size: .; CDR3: ASSPHFRLARGHEQY
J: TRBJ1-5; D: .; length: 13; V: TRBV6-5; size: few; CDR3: ASSYGSGSNQPQH
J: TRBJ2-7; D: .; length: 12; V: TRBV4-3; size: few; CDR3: ASSQDQGRAEQY
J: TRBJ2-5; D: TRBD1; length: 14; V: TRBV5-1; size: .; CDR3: ASSFERTGGQETQY
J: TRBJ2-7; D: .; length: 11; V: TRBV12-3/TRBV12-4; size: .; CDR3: PSSRGLAYEQY
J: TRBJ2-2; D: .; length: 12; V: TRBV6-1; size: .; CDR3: ASSRDPHTGELF
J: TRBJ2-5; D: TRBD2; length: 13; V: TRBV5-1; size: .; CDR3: ASSPRTSGVETQY
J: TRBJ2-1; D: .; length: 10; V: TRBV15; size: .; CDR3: ATGRSREEQF
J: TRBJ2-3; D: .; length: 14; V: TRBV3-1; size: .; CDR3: ASSWGSPDPTDTQY
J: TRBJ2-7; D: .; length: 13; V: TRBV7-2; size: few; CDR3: ASSLQPVGPYEQY
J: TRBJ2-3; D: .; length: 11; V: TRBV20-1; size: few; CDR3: SASMQTTDTQY
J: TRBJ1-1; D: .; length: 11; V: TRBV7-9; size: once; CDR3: ASSPTEGFEAF
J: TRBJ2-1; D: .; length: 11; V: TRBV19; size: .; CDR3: ASTARTVNEQF
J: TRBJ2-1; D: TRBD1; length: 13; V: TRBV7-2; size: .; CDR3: ASSLTTGSYNEQF
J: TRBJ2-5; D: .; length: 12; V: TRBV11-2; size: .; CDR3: ASSLGDYVETQY
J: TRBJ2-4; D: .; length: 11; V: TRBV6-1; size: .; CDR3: ASSEASSFNQY
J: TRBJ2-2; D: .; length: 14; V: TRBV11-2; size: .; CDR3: ASSFRRQVNTGELF
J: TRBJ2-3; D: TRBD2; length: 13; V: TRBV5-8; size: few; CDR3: ASSLIAGGTDTQY
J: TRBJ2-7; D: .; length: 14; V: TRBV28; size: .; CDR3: ASSGLSSGSSYEQY
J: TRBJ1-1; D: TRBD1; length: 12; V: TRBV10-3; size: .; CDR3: AIRKGQGSTEAF
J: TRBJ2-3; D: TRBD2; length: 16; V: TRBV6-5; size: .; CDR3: ASSYTGGSGGSTDTQY
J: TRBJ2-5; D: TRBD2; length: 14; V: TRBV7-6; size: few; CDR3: ASRGGDPRGQETQY
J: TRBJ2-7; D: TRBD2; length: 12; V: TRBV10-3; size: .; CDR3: AISESPSGYEQY
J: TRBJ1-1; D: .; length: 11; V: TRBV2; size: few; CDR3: ASSVGLNTEAF